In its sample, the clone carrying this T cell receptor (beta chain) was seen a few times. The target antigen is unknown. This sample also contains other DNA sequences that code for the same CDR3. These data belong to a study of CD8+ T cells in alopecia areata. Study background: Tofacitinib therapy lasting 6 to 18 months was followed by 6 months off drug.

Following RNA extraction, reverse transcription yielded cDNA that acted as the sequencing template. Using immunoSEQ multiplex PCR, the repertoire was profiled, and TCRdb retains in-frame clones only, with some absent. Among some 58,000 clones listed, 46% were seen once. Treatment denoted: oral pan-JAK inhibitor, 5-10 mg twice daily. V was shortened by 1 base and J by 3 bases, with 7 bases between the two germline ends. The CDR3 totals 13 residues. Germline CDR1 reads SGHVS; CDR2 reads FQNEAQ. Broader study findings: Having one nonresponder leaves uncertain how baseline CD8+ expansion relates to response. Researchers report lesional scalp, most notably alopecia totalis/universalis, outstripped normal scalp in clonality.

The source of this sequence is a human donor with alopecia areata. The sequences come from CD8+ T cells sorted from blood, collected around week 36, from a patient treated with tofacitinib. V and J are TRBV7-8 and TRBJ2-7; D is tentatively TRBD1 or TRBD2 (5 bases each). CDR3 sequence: CASSLGGGYEQYF. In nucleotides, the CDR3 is TGTGCCAGCAGCTTAGGTGGGGGCTACGAGCAGTACTTC.